This T cell receptor (beta chain) was sequenced for a study of metastatic and nonmetastatic thyroid tumors. Whole-study context: Both malignant and benign thyroid patients supplied peripheral blood and tumor or nodule tissue samples, across which the repertoires of these patients were then compared.

Original analysis: The distant-metastasis classifier for papillary thyroid cancer was built from CDR3 differences across clinicopathological groups. TCRdb reassembled clones from the PCR reads with MiXCR. The V and J calls come from TCRdb's annotation, not from the publication. Of around 22,000 clones in the sample, less than 20% are singletons; the top ten hold approximately 2.9%. Nobody among the patients had been given any treatment before thyroid surgery. This clone was counted ten times or more. V was clipped by 4 bases and J by 4 bases; unmatched bases: 5. This CDR3 is built from 14 residues. The germline gives CDR1 LGHDT, CDR2 YNNKEL (reference sequence).

The chain joins TRBV3-1 to TRBJ2-5; 8 bases line up with TRBD1. The sample comprised adjacent normal tissue. The sequence was collected from a male donor with papillary thyroid cancer or a benign thyroid nodule (not recorded which). Some clones in this sample may be carry-over from other donors' samples. CDR3 coding DNA: TGTGCCAGCAGCCCTGGACAGGGATCAGAGACCCAGTACTTC. It is translated as CASSPGQGSETQYF.